Detailed here is one T cell receptor beta chain. The sample belongs to a study of PD-L1 blockade in urothelial cancer. Study-wide background: Men with urothelial cancer arising in the bladder made up about 90% of the roughly 29 patients. Median T cell yield per blood sample was about 140,000 cells.

Germline CDR1 reads SGHRS; CDR2 reads YFSETQ. The CDR3 spans 13 residues. V was cut by 0 bases and J by 2 bases, with 5 bases left in between. The method was immunoSEQ multiplex PCR; TCRdb's version includes in-frame clones alone and lacks a portion of them. The sample records about 26,000 clones, roughly 90% being singletons. This material consisted of PBMCs, taken around atezolizumab (anti-PD-L1) treatment. The V and J genes are TRBV5-1 and TRBJ2-5, with a possible D match to TRBD1 (5 bases). The origin of this receptor is a man aged 55-75 years with urothelial cancer. In nucleotides, the CDR3 is TGCGCCAGCAGCTTGGAGGGGCAAGAGACCCAGTACTTC. It translates to CASSLEGQETQYF.